These 31 T cell receptor beta chains were sequenced from one sample in a study of CD8 T cells in ankylosing spondylitis. TCRdb reprocessed the 5' RACE reads with MiXCR, giving one entry per CDR3 protein. The sample records roughly 230,000 distinct CDR3 sequences, 8.2% being singletons. Sequenced: blood, either unsorted or a sorted T cell fraction (not recorded which). These receptors were taken from a female donor with ankylosing spondylitis or in good health (not recorded which).

This clonotype was seen many times. The chain combines TRBV2 with TRBJ1-5; D is unresolved. The CDR3 is made up of 13 amino acids. Looked up from germline, CDR1 is SNHLY and CDR2 is FYNNEI. Trimming stripped 0 bases from V and 8 bases from J, with 8 bases between. CDR3 sequence: CASSEAYREPQHF. The CDR3 nucleotides read TGTGCCAGCAGTGAAGCTTATCGGGAGCCCCAGCATTTT.

Notes on this clonotype: A read error is possible here, since a much larger clone lies one base away. The V and J genes are TRBV10-3 and TRBJ2-3; TRBD1 agrees at 7 bases. The CDR3 totals 11 residues. CDR1 is ENHRY, CDR2 SYGVKD, per germline. The DNA for the CDR3 is TGTGCCATCACAGGGGGAGATATGCAGTATTTT. It yields the protein CAITGGDMQYF.

This clonotype was found many times. The V gene is TRBV13, the J gene TRBJ2-7, with 11 bases identical to TRBD1. Trimming cost V 5 bases and J 3 bases; bases outside gene matches: 6. This CDR3 contains 15 residues. Looked up from germline, CDR1 is PRHDT and CDR2 is FYEKMQ (reference sequence). The CDR3: CASSPGQGAFYEQYF. CDR3 nucleotide sequence: TGTGCCAGCAGCCCTGGACAGGGGGCGTTCTACGAGCAGTACTTC.

The chain is built from TRBV7-2 and TRBJ2-5; tentatively, D is TRBD2 (6 bases). V lost 6 bases, J lost 4 bases, and 15 bases lay in between. This CDR3 has 14 amino acids. The germline CDR1 and CDR2 sequences are SGHTA and FQGNSA. The CDR3 coding sequence is TGTGCCAGCAGTTTGACGGGAGTACGAGAGACCCAGTACTTC. This sequence encodes CASSLTGVRETQYF.

This clonotype has just a few counts. The V call is TRBV10-3, the J call TRBJ2-7, with TRBD2 as a possible D gene (6 bases). Trimming removed 8 bases at V and 2 bases at J, with 13 bases between. This CDR3 has 13 amino acids. Germline V gives CDR1 ENHRY, CDR2 SYGVKD. The CDR3 DNA is TGTGCCATCGAGCGGGCTTCGACCTACGAGCAGTACTTC. Amino acids: CAIERASTYEQYF.

In this sample, this clonotype turned up many times. The chain employs TRBV20-1 and TRBJ2-7, with 9 nucleotides matching TRBD2. CDR1 is DFQATT and CDR2 is SNEGSKA in the germline V gene (reference sequence). The CDR3 is 17 residues long. The V gene end was trimmed by 3 bases and the J gene end by 3 bases; junction bases not matched to a gene: 15. CDR3 coding DNA: TGCAGTGCTAGCCCCCCTGAACCTAGCGGGAACCGCTACGAGCAGTACTTC. This gives the protein CSASPPEPSGNRYEQYF.

This clonotype was found many times. The rearrangement uses TRBV10-3 and TRBJ1-1, with D tentatively TRBD1 (5 bases). Germline CDR1 and CDR2: ENHRY and SYGVKD. The length of the CDR3 is 13 residues. Trimming removed 5 bases from V and 1 base from J, with 8 bases in between. The CDR3 nucleotides are TGTGCCATCAGTTATGGGGGGAACACTGAAGCTTTCTTT. It is translated as CAISYGGNTEAFF.

This clonotype was seen at least ten times. V gene TRBV27 combines with J gene TRBJ2-2; D is uncertain. CDR3 length: 14 amino acids. Trimming pared 5 bases from V and 7 bases from J, leaving 14 bases between. Per germline, CDR1 MNHEY and CDR2 SMNVEV (reference sequence). CDR3 in amino acids: CASSTPRKYGELFF. CDR3 DNA: TGTGCCAGCAGTACCCCTAGGAAATACGGGGAGCTGTTTTTT.

This clonotype was seen a few times. The rearrangement uses TRBV6-5 and TRBJ1-5; D might be TRBD1 (5 bases). This CDR3 region has 18 residues. With 0 bases removed from V and 0 bases from J, the gap between germline ends came to 15 bases. Per the germline V gene, CDR1 is MNHEY and CDR2 is SVGAGI. The CDR3 loop reads CASSYSSQGIGSNQPQHF. The CDR3 region has the DNA TGTGCCAGCAGTTACTCAAGCCAGGGAATTGGTAGCAATCAGCCCCAGCATTTT.

This clonotype has at least ten counts. The chain recombines TRBV9 with TRBJ2-3; D may match TRBD1 or TRBD2 (6 bases each). There are 15 residues in the CDR3. Germline lookup yields CDR1 SGDLS and CDR2 YYNGEE. V lost 2 bases and J lost 5, with 15 bases in between. The CDR3 protein is CASSVRDTLLDTQYF. The CDR3 DNA reads TGTGCCAGCAGCGTGCGGGACACCCTCTTAGATACGCAGTATTTT.

This clonotype was seen only a few times. This clone may be a read error of a much larger clone one base away. The chain recombines TRBV5-1 with TRBJ1-1; a possible D gene is TRBD1 (5 bases). CDR1 and CDR2 (germline): SGHRS, YFSETQ. The CDR3 spans 14 residues. The ends were cut back, 3 bases at V and 4 bases at J, with 13 bases in the middle. CDR3 DNA sequence: TGCGCCAGCAGCTCGGCGGCAGGGACCACTGAAGCTTTCTTT. Translation gives CASSSAAGTTEAFF.

At least ten counts were recorded for this clonotype. The gene calls are TRBV4-2 and TRBJ2-1; TRBD2 aligns across 12 bases. The CDR3 covers 16 residues. V lost 4 bases to trimming and J lost 9 bases; unmatched junction nucleotides: 10. Looked up from germline, CDR1 is LGHNA and CDR2 is YNFKEQ. The CDR3 reads CASSRSSGRVVSEQFF. CDR3 nucleotides: TGTGCCAGCAGCCGATCTAGCGGGAGGGTTGTAAGTGAGCAGTTCTTC.

The table lists this clonotype with many counts. This chain links TRBV20-1 with TRBJ2-1, with D possibly matching TRBD2 (6 bases). Germline loops: CDR1 DFQATT, CDR2 SNEGSKA (reference sequence). The ends were cut back, 6 bases at V and 0 bases at J, with 12 bases in the middle. The CDR3 loop spans 14 amino acids. CDR3 amino acids: CSAYSGSSYNEQFF. Written as DNA, the CDR3 is TGCAGTGCGTATAGCGGTAGCTCCTACAATGAGCAGTTCTTC.

This clonotype was recorded at least ten times. The chain employs TRBV7-9 and TRBJ2-1; 7 bases align to TRBD2. With V trimmed by 2 bases and J by 3 bases, 4 bases remained unmatched. The germline CDR1 and CDR2 sequences are SEHNR and FQNEAQ (reference sequence). CDR3 length: 15 residues. The CDR3 DNA reads as TGTGCCAGCAGCTTAAAAGAGCGGGACTACAATGAGCAGTTCTTC. This sequence encodes CASSLKERDYNEQFF.

This clonotype has just a few counts. This CDR3 is CASSHYTAARDTQYF. In nucleotides, the CDR3 is TGTGCCAGCAGCCACTATACAGCAGCCCGAGATACGCAGTATTTT. This rearrangement joins TRBV7-2 to TRBJ2-3; no reliable D call. The CDR3 has 15 residues. V was clipped by 5 bases and J by 5 bases, with 17 bases between them. Germline V gene sequence: CDR1 SGHTA, CDR2 FQGNSA.

This clonotype was seen many times. This rearrangement joins TRBV5-1 to TRBJ2-2; no reliable D call. Germline V lookup: CDR1 SGHRS, CDR2 YFSETQ. V lost 3 bases, J lost 5 bases, and 8 bases lay in between. This CDR3 has 13 residues. The CDR3 coding sequence is TGCGCCAGCAGCTCCCCCGGTACCGGGGAGCTGTTTTTT. This gives the protein CASSSPGTGELFF.

This clonotype appeared many times. This chain connects TRBV5-1 to TRBJ2-2, with 10 bases identical to TRBD2. The J segment lost 7 bases and the V segment lost 4 bases, leaving 10 bases of the junction unmatched. Germline values: CDR1 SGHRS, CDR2 YFSETQ. This CDR3 is built from 16 residues. CDR3 coding DNA: TGCGCCAGCAGCCCGGCTAGCGGGAGAAGAATCGGGGAGCTGTTTTTT. Protein: CASSPASGRRIGELFF.

This clonotype was recorded many times. The chain has TRBV6-5 and TRBJ2-5; TRBD1 or TRBD2 may be the D gene (6 bases each). Germline CDR1 reads MNHEY; CDR2 reads SVGAGI. V lost 6 bases and J lost 4, with 15 bases in between. The CDR3 runs to 14 residues. In DNA, the CDR3 is TGTGCCAGCAGAGGAGGGGGTCAAAGAGAGACCCAGTACTTC. This gives the protein CASRGGGQRETQYF.

This clonotype has at least ten counts. The chain uses TRBV2 and TRBJ2-3; maybe TRBD1 (5 bases). CDR1 and CDR2 from the germline V gene are SNHLY and FYNNEI. V dropped 4 bases and J dropped 10 bases, with 21 bases sitting between them. The CDR3 consists of 15 residues. The CDR3, as DNA: TGTGCCAGCAGTGGACAGACAAACGTACGTGGATCGCAGTATTTT. It encodes CASSGQTNVRGSQYF.

This clonotype was counted ten times or more. This chain links TRBV30 with TRBJ2-3; no firm D call. The CDR3 is made up of 12 amino acids. The germline CDR1 and CDR2 sequences are GTSNPN and SVGIG (reference sequence). Trimming removed 2 bases from V and 3 bases from J, with 6 bases in between. CDR3 residues: CAWSKGTDTQYF. CDR3 bases: TGTGCCTGGAGTAAGGGAACAGATACGCAGTATTTT.

There are many counts of this clonotype. The V call is TRBV30, the J call TRBJ2-3, with D possibly being TRBD2 (5 bases). The V gene's germline CDR1 is GTSNPN and CDR2 SVGIG (reference sequence). The CDR3 sequence is 14 residues long. The V gene lost 1 base and the J gene lost 1 base, with 9 bases spanning the gap. The CDR3 spells CAWSEGLGTDTQYF. The DNA of the CDR3 is TGTGCCTGGAGTGAAGGACTTGGCACAGATACGCAGTATTTT. The whole variable domain, remainder taken from reference TRBV30 and TRBJ2-3, is SQTIHQWPATLVQPVGSPLSLECTVEGTSNPNLYWYRQAAGRGLQLLFYSVGIGQISSEVPQNLSASRPQDRQFILSSKKLLLSDSGFYLCAWSEGLGTDTQYFGPGTRLTVL.

The chain employs TRBV18 and TRBJ2-3; TRBD1 is a possible D gene (5 bases). Trimming left V 0 bases short and J 0 bases short, with 13 bases between. Germline CDR1 KGHSH, CDR2 LQKENI. The CDR3 runs to 17 residues. CDR3 amino acids: CASSPPVTGHSTDTQYF. CDR3 sequence (DNA): TGTGCCAGCTCACCACCGGTAACTGGACATAGCACAGATACGCAGTATTTT.

There are a few counts of this clonotype. The chain has TRBV27 and TRBJ2-7, with D possibly matching TRBD1 (5 bases). The V gene's germline CDR1 is MNHEY and CDR2 SMNVEV (reference sequence). The CDR3 consists of 14 residues. V lost 2 bases to trimming and J lost 5 bases, with 13 bases between them. This chain's CDR3 is CASSLKAGWDEQYF. CDR3 nucleotide sequence: TGTGCCAGCAGTTTAAAGGCAGGGTGGGACGAGCAGTACTTC.

This clonotype has at least ten counts. This chain uses TRBV4-3 with TRBJ2-3; TRBD2 aligns across 7 bases. Germline V gives CDR1 LGHNA, CDR2 YSLEER. The CDR3 covers 17 residues. With 0 bases clipped from V and 4 bases from J, the junction kept 10 bases outside the gene matches. The CDR3 loop is CASSQDPGGRGADTQYF. Here the CDR3 DNA reads TGCGCCAGCAGCCAAGATCCGGGCGGGAGAGGTGCAGATACGCAGTATTTT.

The table lists this clonotype with many counts. This chain uses TRBV5-1 with TRBJ1-1; 7 bases are a match to TRBD1. CDR1 is SGHRS, CDR2 YFSETQ, per germline. This CDR3 has 14 amino acids. Unmatched junction bases numbered 4, after V lost 4 bases and J lost 1 base. This CDR3 is CASSRDSSNTEAFF. The CDR3 DNA reads as TGCGCCAGCAGCAGGGACAGCTCGAACACTGAAGCTTTCTTT.

This clonotype was detected a few times. This rearrangement joins TRBV5-1 to TRBJ2-1; D may be TRBD1 or TRBD2 (5 bases each). Between the trimmed V and J ends, which lost 0 bases and 9 bases, there was a span of 13 bases. This CDR3 has 14 residues. Germline V lookup: CDR1 SGHRS, CDR2 YFSETQ. The CDR3 region has the DNA TGCGCCAGCAGCTTGGCGGTGGGACGAGGTGAGCAGTTCTTC. This sequence encodes CASSLAVGRGEQFF.

This clonotype showed up many times. J is TRBJ2-5 and V is TRBV3-1, with D tentatively TRBD2 (5 bases). From germline, CDR1 is LGHDT and CDR2 YNNKEL (reference sequence). V was clipped by 3 bases and J by 1 base, with 12 bases between them. The CDR3 extends over 15 amino acids. CDR3: CASSHRLAGQETQYF. In DNA form, the CDR3 reads TGTGCCAGCAGCCACCGCCTAGCAGGCCAAGAGACCCAGTACTTC.

This clonotype was seen ten or more times. The chain has TRBV4-3 and TRBJ2-1; the match to TRBD2 covers 11 bases. The ends lost 4 bases at V and 5 bases at J; junction bases unmatched: 4. In germline, CDR1 is LGHNA, CDR2 YSLEER. This CDR3 has 15 residues. The CDR3 DNA reads TGCGCCAGCAGCCGCGTAGCGGGAGGGGACAATGAGCAGTTCTTC. Translation gives CASSRVAGGDNEQFF.

This clonotype was counted ten times or more. This sequence joins TRBV10-3 and TRBJ2-2; possibly TRBD1 for D (5 bases). V lost 7 bases and J lost 6, with 15 bases in between. This CDR3 is built from 14 residues. Per germline, CDR1 ENHRY and CDR2 SYGVKD. The CDR3 reads CAITAGFRAGELFF. The CDR3 DNA sequence: TGTGCCATCACCGCAGGGTTTAGGGCCGGGGAGCTGTTTTTT.

The sample holds many counts of this clonotype. V usage is TRBV12-3 or TRBV12-4 and J usage is TRBJ2-5, with 7 positions matching TRBD2. V shed 5 bases and J 4 bases; nucleotides not matched to a gene: 7. The CDR3 contains 14 residues. The CDR3 protein is CASSPGGGVETQYF. CDR3 sequence (DNA): TGTGCCAGCAGTCCCGGGGGAGGGGTAGAGACCCAGTACTTC.

This clonotype was found many times. This chain joins TRBV20-1 and TRBJ2-1; the D is unclear. CDR3 size: 12 residues. Trimming left V 4 bases short and J 5 bases short, with 9 bases between. The germline CDR1 and CDR2 sequences are DFQATT and SNEGSKA (reference sequence). The CDR3: CSANPTNNEQFF. The CDR3, as DNA: TGCAGTGCTAACCCTACCAACAATGAGCAGTTCTTC.